Listed here are 10 T cell receptor beta chains from one sample, sequenced in a study of CD4 T cells in relation to SARS-CoV-2 and coronaviruses. These receptors' antigens are unknown. Measured with immunoSEQ multiplex PCR; TCRdb has only the in-frame clones, and not every one. The sample contains about 37,000 clones, under 90% of which appear only once. The sequencing input was naive CD4+ T cells from PBMCs, cultured in vitro. This sample's subset: naive CD4+ T cells isolated by negative enrichment. Receptors originate from an adult with COVID-19.

This clone was detected once. The chain couples TRBV21-1 to TRBJ2-1; the DNA was not compared with TRBD2, the D call given in the table. TRBV21-1 is deemed a pseudogene. The CDR3 is 17 amino acids. The CDR3 loop is CASSRSGLAGGPGEQFF. In DNA form, the CDR3 reads TGTGCCAGCAGCAGATCGGGACTAGCGGGAGGGCCAGGTGAGCAGTTCTTC.

The gene calls are TRBV5-1 and TRBJ1-2; 9 bases are a match to TRBD1. This CDR3 spans 16 amino acids. Germline-derived CDR1 and CDR2 are SGHRS and YFSETQ. The V and J ends lost 4 bases and 5 bases, in that order; junction bases with no gene match: 12. CDR3 loop: CASSLQGPGQGYGYTF. CDR3 nucleotide sequence: TGCGCCAGCAGCCTCCAGGGCCCGGGACAGGGTTATGGCTACACCTTC.

The chain links TRBV13 to TRBJ2-1; the match to TRBD2 covers 10 bases. Germline assignment: CDR1 PRHDT and CDR2 FYEKMQ (reference sequence). The trim removed 3 bases at V and 3 bases at J, leaving 8 bases unmatched. This CDR3 has 17 amino acids. The CDR3 nucleotides are TGTGCCAGCAGCTTGACTAGCGGGTCGAGACGCTACAATGAGCAGTTCTTC. Protein sequence: CASSLTSGSRRYNEQFF.

The CDR3 coding sequence is TGTGCCAGCAGCCCTACGCGGACTGACTGGACCTACGAGCAGTACTTC. This gives the protein CASSPTRTDWTYEQYF. V is TRBV7-8 and J is TRBJ2-7; D may be TRBD2 (5 bases). The germline V and J ends were trimmed by 5 bases and 2 bases, with 19 bases remaining between them. Germline loops: CDR1 SGHVS, CDR2 FQNEAQ. The CDR3 runs to 16 residues.

In this sample, this clone turned up a few times. V usage is TRBV7-9 and J usage is TRBJ2-1; TRBD1 matches at 7 bases. The CDR3 has 13 residues. Germline V CDR1 and CDR2: SEHNR, FQNEAQ (reference sequence). The ends lost 7 bases at V and 6 bases at J; junction bases unmatched: 6. CDR3 loop: CASISTGANEQFF. The CDR3 DNA reads TGTGCCAGCATTAGTACAGGGGCCAATGAGCAGTTCTTC.

The CDR3 loop is CATSKTGYNEQFF. In DNA, the CDR3 is TGTGCCACCAGCAAGACAGGGTACAATGAGCAGTTCTTC. The chain is built from TRBV15 and TRBJ2-1, with 7 bases identical to TRBD1. Germline assignment: CDR1 LNHNV and CDR2 YYDKDF (reference sequence). V trimming: 4 bases; J trimming: 4 bases; junction bases outside the gene matches: 1. The CDR3 totals 13 residues.

The chain recombines TRBV7-3 with TRBJ2-2, with 9 nucleotides matching TRBD2. The CDR3 covers 14 residues. Germline V gene lookup returns CDR1 SGHTA and CDR2 FQGTGA. V was clipped by 5 bases and J by 2 bases; unmatched bases: 0. The CDR3 sequence: CASSLAGNTGELFF. The CDR3 DNA sequence: TGTGCCAGCAGCCTAGCGGGAAACACCGGGGAGCTGTTTTTT.

This chain connects TRBV5-1 to TRBJ2-7; 8 bases line up with TRBD1. CDR3 length equals 17 residues. V was clipped by 0 bases and J by 4 bases; unmatched bases: 12. Germline V gene lookup returns CDR1 SGHRS and CDR2 YFSETQ. As DNA, the CDR3 is TGCGCCAGCAGCTTGGCCAACAGGGGGTTCCCGGGTTACGAGCAGTACTTC. This gives the protein CASSLANRGFPGYEQYF.

The V call is TRBV7-6, the J call TRBJ2-6; a weak D match, TRBD2 (6 bases). The CDR3 contains 17 residues. CDR1 SGHVS and CDR2 FNYEAQ come from the germline V gene. Trimming shortened V by 2 bases and J by 0 bases, and 11 bases separated the two germline ends. The CDR3 bases are TGTGCCAGCAGCTTAATTGCGGGAAGCTCTGGGGCCAACGTCCTGACTTTC. Translation gives CASSLIAGSSGANVLTF.

This chain connects TRBV6-6 to TRBJ2-7; 9 bases line up with TRBD1. This CDR3 comprises 17 residues. In germline, CDR1 is MNHNY, CDR2 SVGAGI (reference sequence). Trimming removed 6 bases from V and 2 bases from J; junction bases left unmatched: 14. The CDR3 loop is CASSRTTPRQGAYEQYF. CDR3 DNA: TGTGCCAGCAGCCGAACTACCCCCCGACAGGGGGCCTACGAGCAGTACTTC.